The clone carrying this T cell receptor beta chain is termed medium-sized (0.01 to 0.1%). The sample belongs to a study of T cell responses to AZD1222 COVID-19 vaccine. Profiling relied on immunoSEQ multiplex PCR, and the TCRdb table lists in-frame clones only, not all of them. Of some 120,000 clones listed, approximately 85% are singletons. Sequencing was performed on peripheral blood, taken on day 0 of AZD1222 vaccination. The receptor was isolated from an adult in good health.

The CDR3 sequence: CASSLGQGMNTEAFF. DNA of the CDR3: TGTGCCAGCAGCTTAGGACAGGGGATGAACACTGAAGCTTTCTTT. This chain joins TRBV7-8 and TRBJ1-1; 8 nucleotides agree with TRBD1. After removal of 1 base from V and 0 bases from J, the junction contained 1 base not matched to a gene. Germline values: CDR1 SGHVS, CDR2 FQNEAQ. The CDR3 consists of 15 residues.